Shown below are 29 T cell receptor beta chains from a single sample sequenced in a study of OX40 agonist ivuxolimab in advanced cancers. Clones were read by immunoSEQ multiplex PCR, and TCRdb kept only the in-frame ones, dropping some. The sample lists tens of thousands of clones; approximately 90% were seen once. This specimen consisted of CD4+ or CD8+ T cells sorted from blood, obtained in a trial of the OX40 agonist ivuxolimab. These TCRs come from an adult with an advanced solid tumor such as melanoma, head and neck, liver or kidney cancer.

The V and J genes are TRBV4-1 and TRBJ2-2, with a tentative D call TRBD1 (6 bases). Germline assignment: CDR1 MGHRA and CDR2 YSYEKL. V was shortened by 4 bases and J by 4 bases, with 22 bases between the two germline ends. There are 18 residues in the CDR3. In DNA form, the CDR3 reads TGCGCCAGCAGCCTACATGGGGCCAGGACAGTAGGCACCGGGGAGCTGTTTTTT. It is translated as CASSLHGARTVGTGELFF.

The table lists this clone with a few counts. The chain uses TRBV7-9 and TRBJ2-6, with 9 bases aligning to TRBD2. The CDR3 runs 19 residues. V was pared by 4 bases and J by 2 bases, with 12 bases of the junction left unmatched. CDR1 is SEHNR and CDR2 is FQNEAQ in the germline V gene (reference sequence). For the CDR3, the DNA is TGTGCCAGCAGCTCATCTCTAGCGCGGGAGGGCCCTGGGGCCAACGTCCTGACTTTC. Residues: CASSSSLAREGPGANVLTF.

V gene TRBV6-5 combines with J gene TRBJ2-3; 7 bases align to TRBD1. The CDR3 is 15 amino acids. V dropped 2 bases and J dropped 2; count of bases not matched to a gene: 4. CDR1 MNHEY and CDR2 SVGAGI come from the germline V gene. The CDR3 nucleotides read TGTGCCAGCAGTTACCGGGACAGTGCCACAGATACGCAGTATTTT. This codes for CASSYRDSATDTQYF.

In this sample, this clone is large. The chain combines TRBV6-6 with TRBJ2-7; D tentatively fits TRBD1 or TRBD2 (5 bases each). With 7 bases removed from V and 5 bases from J, the gap between germline ends came to 18 bases. Germline-derived CDR1 and CDR2 are MNHNY and SVGAGI (reference sequence). The CDR3 runs 14 residues. In DNA form, the CDR3 reads TGTGCCAGCACCTACCGGGACCCCGCAAACGAGCAGTACTTC. Protein product: CASTYRDPANEQYF.

The CDR3 sequence is CASSSLAGVFEQYF. DNA of the CDR3: TGTGCCAGCAGTTCCCTAGCGGGAGTCTTCGAGCAGTACTTC. This chain uses TRBV27 with TRBJ2-7; 10 bases agree with TRBD2. The V gene's germline CDR1 is MNHEY and CDR2 SMNVEV (reference sequence). Unmatched junction bases numbered 6, after V lost 4 bases and J lost 6 bases. There are 14 residues in the CDR3.

The V and J genes are TRBV19 and TRBJ2-7, with a possible D match to TRBD1 (5 bases). The V gene's germline CDR1 is LNHDA and CDR2 SQIVND (reference sequence). The CDR3 length is 14 residues. Between the trimmed V and J ends, which lost 0 bases and 2 bases, there was a span of 8 bases. The CDR3 is CASSIEDITYEQYF. Here the CDR3 DNA reads TGTGCCAGTAGTATAGAGGACATAACCTACGAGCAGTACTTC.

This chain connects TRBV29-1 to TRBJ2-1, with D possibly TRBD2 on 5 matching bases. The CDR3 is 13 residues long. In germline, CDR1 is SQVTM, CDR2 ANQGSEA. Trimming took off 0 bases at V and 3 bases at J, with 6 bases between the two ends. CDR3 nucleotides: TGCAGCGTTGAAGACGGGGACTACAATGAGCAGTTCTTC. This encodes CSVEDGDYNEQFF.

V gene TRBV11-2 combines with J gene TRBJ2-7; 10 positions match TRBD1. With V trimmed by 4 bases and J by 5 bases, 5 bases remained unmatched. The germline V gene has CDR1 SGHAT and CDR2 FQNNGV. The CDR3 is made up of 14 amino acids. For the CDR3, the DNA is TGTGCCAGCAGCTCGACAGGGGGCCTCGACGAGCAGTACTTC. Protein sequence: CASSSTGGLDEQYF. The complete variable domain, with remaining parts taken from reference TRBV11-2 and TRBJ2-7, reads EAGVAQSPRYKIIEKRQSVAFWCNPISGHATLYWYQQILGQGPKLLIQFQNNGVVDDSQLPKDRFSAERLKGVDSTLKIQPAKLEDSAVYLCASSSTGGLDEQYFGPGTRLTVT.

The J gene is TRBJ2-1, the V gene TRBV5-8; D uncertain. The CDR3 loop spans 15 amino acids. Trimming stripped 0 bases from V and 6 bases from J, with 13 bases between. Germline-derived CDR1 and CDR2 are SGHTS and YDEGEE. The CDR3: CASSLGDSSINEQFF. CDR3 bases: TGTGCCAGCAGCTTGGGTGACTCGTCTATCAATGAGCAGTTCTTC.

The gene calls are TRBV27 and TRBJ1-1, with 9 bases matching TRBD1. The V segment lost 2 bases and the J segment 3 bases; nucleotides outside the gene matches: 7. This CDR3 is built from 16 residues. Looked up from germline, CDR1 is MNHEY and CDR2 is SMNVEV (reference sequence). The CDR3 DNA sequence: TGTGCCAGCAGTTTAACGGGGACAGGGCCCTACACTGAAGCTTTCTTT. It encodes CASSLTGTGPYTEAFF.

DNA for the CDR3: TGTGCCAGCAGTGGCAGGGTGACTGAAGCTTTCTTT. This translates into CASSGRVTEAFF. The chain employs TRBV28 and TRBJ1-1, with a tentative D call TRBD1 (5 bases). The CDR3 consists of 12 residues. Germline loops: CDR1 MDHEN, CDR2 SYDVKM. V was pared by 5 bases and J by 5 bases, with 9 bases between.

This clone was observed a handful of times. V usage is TRBV11-2 and J usage is TRBJ2-1; D is possibly TRBD1 (6 bases). CDR1 and CDR2 (germline): SGHAT, FQNNGV. CDR3 length: 14 amino acids. V lost 6 bases, J lost 8 bases, and 17 bases lay in between. CDR3 sequence: CASRYPLGGDEQFF. In DNA form, the CDR3 reads TGTGCCAGCAGGTACCCTTTAGGGGGAGATGAGCAGTTCTTC.

The chain recombines TRBV28 with TRBJ2-5; 11 bases fit TRBD2. The J call may be incorrect, as the DNA end agrees better with TRBJ2-7. This CDR3 contains 12 residues. The germline gives CDR1 MDHEN, CDR2 SYDVKM. CDR3 DNA: TGTGCTAGCGGGAGGGCCCTCTACGAGCAGTACTTC. Encoded protein: CASGRALYEQYF.

The J gene is TRBJ2-1, the V gene TRBV10-3, with 7 bases lining up with TRBD2. From germline, CDR1 is ENHRY and CDR2 SYGVKD. This CDR3 comprises 16 residues. The J segment lost 7 bases and the V segment lost 3 bases, leaving 12 bases of the junction unmatched. The CDR3 region is CAISDTVQRERNEQFF. Here the CDR3 DNA reads TGTGCCATCAGTGACACAGTCCAGCGGGAAAGGAATGAGCAGTTCTTC.

In DNA, the CDR3 is TGTGCCAGCAGTTGGACAGTCTACGAGCAGTACTTC. This encodes CASSWTVYEQYF. The gene calls are TRBV6-1 and TRBJ2-7, with D possibly being TRBD1 (6 bases). The CDR3 spans 12 residues. Trimming stripped 5 bases from V and 3 bases from J, with 8 bases between. Germline-derived CDR1 and CDR2 are MNHNS and SASEGT.

CDR3 bases: TGTGCCAGCTCACCAAACGGCTACGAGCAGTACTTC. Its translation: CASSPNGYEQYF. The rearrangement uses TRBV18 and TRBJ2-7; D is undetermined. Germline values: CDR1 KGHSH, CDR2 LQKENI. Trimming cost V 2 bases and J 3 bases, with 5 bases left between them. The CDR3 sequence is 12 residues long.

This clone was observed a single time. The V call is TRBV27, the J call TRBJ2-5; 7 bases agree with TRBD2. V was clipped by 2 bases and J by 4 bases; unmatched bases: 7. CDR3 length: 15 residues. In germline, CDR1 is MNHEY, CDR2 SMNVEV (reference sequence). The CDR3 sequence: CASSLGQGGGETQYF. The CDR3 coding sequence is TGTGCCAGCAGTTTAGGGCAGGGCGGGGGAGAGACCCAGTACTTC.

Comment on this clone: This specimen includes other DNA sequences encoding the same CDR3. The V and J genes are TRBV7-2 and TRBJ2-5; D not resolved. The CDR3 covers 15 residues. Between the trimmed V and J ends, which lost 5 bases and 0 bases, there was a span of 13 bases. Germline V gene data show CDR1 as SGHTA and CDR2 as FQGNSA. The CDR3 loop reads CASSPAPRYQETQYF. CDR3 coding DNA: TGTGCCAGCAGCCCAGCCCCCCGTTACCAAGAGACCCAGTACTTC.

The chain carries TRBV30 and TRBJ1-5; no clear D gene. V lost 3 bases, J lost 3 bases, and 12 bases lay in between. The CDR3 contains 14 residues. Germline V gene sequence: CDR1 GTSNPN, CDR2 SVGIG (reference sequence). DNA for the CDR3: TGTGCCTGGAGAAATCAGAAACTCAATCAGCCCCAGCATTTT. Residues: CAWRNQKLNQPQHF.

The J gene is TRBJ2-1, the V gene TRBV29-1, with TRBD1 as a possible D gene (5 bases). Per germline, CDR1 SQVTM and CDR2 ANQGSEA. Trimming took 4 bases from V and 6 from J, leaving 13 bases between them. CDR3 length: 13 amino acids. CDR3 nucleotide sequence: TGCAGCGTTGTAAGGGGAAGAGGCAATGAGCAGTTCTTC. It codes for CSVVRGRGNEQFF.

This sequence joins TRBV27 and TRBJ2-5; 8 positions match TRBD1. CDR1 is MNHEY and CDR2 is SMNVEV in the germline V gene (reference sequence). This CDR3 region has 15 residues. The V and J ends lost 6 bases and 7 bases, in that order; junction bases with no gene match: 13. The CDR3 region has the DNA TGTGCCAGCAGCCCAGGGGGCGATGTACTAGGGACCCAGTACTTC. It translates to CASSPGGDVLGTQYF.

The chain employs TRBV10-3 and TRBJ1-2; D call uncertain. Germline CDR1 ENHRY, CDR2 SYGVKD. Trimming stripped 2 bases from V and 2 bases from J, with 9 bases between. This CDR3 is 14 amino acids long. The CDR3 is CAISEAGSNYGYTF. CDR3 in DNA: TGTGCCATCAGTGAGGCAGGATCAAACTATGGCTACACCTTC.

On this clone: One end of the junction fails to match germline, which may point to a read error. The chain carries TRBV7-7 and TRBJ2-3, with TRBD2 as a possible D gene (6 bases). CDR1 is SSHAT and CDR2 is FNYEAQ in the germline V gene (reference sequence). The CDR3 is made up of 15 amino acids. CDR3 amino acids: CASSGGDLPTDTQYF. DNA for the CDR3: TGTGCTAGCAGCGGAGGGGACTTGCCCACAGATACGCAGTATTTT.

J is TRBJ2-5 and V is TRBV28; perhaps TRBD1 as D (6 bases). The CDR3 is made up of 16 amino acids. Germline CDR1 is MDHEN and CDR2 is SYDVKM. The germline V and J ends were trimmed by 3 bases and 0 bases, with 14 bases remaining between them. CDR3 coding DNA: TGTGCCAGCAGTTTGGCCCTGAGGGGGTACCAAGAGACCCAGTACTTC. This translates into CASSLALRGYQETQYF.

This rearrangement joins TRBV4-1 to TRBJ1-1, with no clear D. The germline V and J ends were trimmed by 9 bases and 0 bases, with 8 bases remaining between them. This CDR3 contains 12 residues. Germline CDR1 and CDR2: MGHRA and YSYEKL. CDR3 protein: CASRGMNTEAFF. The DNA of the CDR3 is TGCGCCAGTCGGGGTATGAACACTGAAGCTTTCTTT.

The chain uses TRBV28 and TRBJ1-4, with 7 positions matching TRBD1. CDR3 length equals 17 residues. V was clipped by 4 bases and J by 0 bases; unmatched bases: 8. Germline V CDR1 and CDR2: MDHEN, SYDVKM. CDR3 sequence reads: CASSSTGIGATNEKLFF. CDR3 in DNA: TGTGCCAGCAGTTCGACAGGGATAGGGGCAACTAATGAAAAACTGTTTTTT.

This chain joins TRBV5-1 and TRBJ2-1; 7 bases line up with TRBD2. Trimming took 0 bases from V and 12 from J; bases not matched to a gene: 18. This CDR3 is 17 amino acids long. The V gene's germline CDR1 is SGHRS and CDR2 YFSETQ. The CDR3 region has the DNA TGCGCCAGCAGCTTGGTTGGGGACTACACGGTGGGTGAGGGGCAGTTCTTC. This codes for CASSLVGDYTVGEGQFF.

This clone occurred a few times. The genes are TRBV4-1 and TRBJ2-7; 8 nucleotides match TRBD2. J gave up 1 base and V 4 bases, and 9 bases lay outside the gene matches. Germline CDR1 is MGHRA and CDR2 is YSYEKL. The CDR3 consists of 16 residues. The CDR3 DNA sequence: TGCGCCAGCAGCCCCCGAGGGCTAGCGGGTTCCTACGAGCAGTACTTC. Translation gives CASSPRGLAGSYEQYF.

V usage is TRBV7-9 and J usage is TRBJ2-7; D is ambiguous. CDR1 and CDR2 (germline): SEHNR, FQNEAQ (reference sequence). The CDR3 contains 16 residues. The V end lost 0 bases, the J end lost 6 bases, and 18 bases lay between the germline ends. CDR3 DNA sequence: TGTGCCAGCAGCTTAGCAACCTTGCCAGGTGCGCGCGAGCAGTACTTC. It codes for CASSLATLPGAREQYF.